This TCR beta chain was recorded in a study of regulatory T cells in long-lasting Graves disease. Whole-study context: Over-5-year antithyroid drug use with positive TSH receptor antibodies defined persistent Graves' disease in the study. Study results and limitations: Persistent Graves' patients showed a TCR diversity that was lower than that of newly diagnosed ones.

Time point denoted: persistent/refractory GD, antithyroid drugs over 5 years with positive TRAb. The TCR library was made from RNA that had been extracted from PBMCs in TRIzol. The authors drew around 9 milliliters of peripheral blood into EDTA tubes. CDR3 regions were amplified by Arm-PCR using iRepertoire HTBI primers to build TCR beta libraries. TCRdb recomputed calls from the multiplex PCR reads with MiXCR, one row per CDR3 protein. The sample holds roughly 430,000 distinct CDR3 sequences, around 23% seen once. This clonotype was seen only a few times. What it recognizes is unknown. This clonotype originated in a female donor with Graves disease. The specimen was peripheral blood mononuclear cells (PBMCs), collected when the disease was refractory, from a patient treated with antithyroid drugs.

The CDR3 nucleotides are TGTGCCAGCAGTGAAATGGGGGGCTCCTACGAGCAGTACTTC. The encoded protein is CASSEMGGSYEQYF. V and J are TRBV6-1 and TRBJ2-7, with a weak D call TRBD2 (6 bases). V lost 2 bases, J lost 0 bases, and 8 bases lay in between. CDR1 is MNHNS, CDR2 SASEGT, per germline. The CDR3 spans 14 residues.